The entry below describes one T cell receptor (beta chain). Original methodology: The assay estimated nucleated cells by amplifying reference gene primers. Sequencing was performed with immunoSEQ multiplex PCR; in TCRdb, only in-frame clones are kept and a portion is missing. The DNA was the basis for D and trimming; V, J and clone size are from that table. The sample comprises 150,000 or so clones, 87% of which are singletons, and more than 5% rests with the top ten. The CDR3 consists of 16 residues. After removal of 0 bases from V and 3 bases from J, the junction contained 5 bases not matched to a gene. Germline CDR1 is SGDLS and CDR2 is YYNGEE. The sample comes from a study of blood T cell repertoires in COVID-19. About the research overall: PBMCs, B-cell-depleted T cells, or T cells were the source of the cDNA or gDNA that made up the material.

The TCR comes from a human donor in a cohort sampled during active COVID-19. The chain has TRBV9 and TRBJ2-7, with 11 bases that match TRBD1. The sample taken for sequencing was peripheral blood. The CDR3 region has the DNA TGTGCCAGCAGCGTAGGCGGGGGGACAGGGGGCTACGAGCAGTACTTC. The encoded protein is CASSVGGGTGGYEQYF.